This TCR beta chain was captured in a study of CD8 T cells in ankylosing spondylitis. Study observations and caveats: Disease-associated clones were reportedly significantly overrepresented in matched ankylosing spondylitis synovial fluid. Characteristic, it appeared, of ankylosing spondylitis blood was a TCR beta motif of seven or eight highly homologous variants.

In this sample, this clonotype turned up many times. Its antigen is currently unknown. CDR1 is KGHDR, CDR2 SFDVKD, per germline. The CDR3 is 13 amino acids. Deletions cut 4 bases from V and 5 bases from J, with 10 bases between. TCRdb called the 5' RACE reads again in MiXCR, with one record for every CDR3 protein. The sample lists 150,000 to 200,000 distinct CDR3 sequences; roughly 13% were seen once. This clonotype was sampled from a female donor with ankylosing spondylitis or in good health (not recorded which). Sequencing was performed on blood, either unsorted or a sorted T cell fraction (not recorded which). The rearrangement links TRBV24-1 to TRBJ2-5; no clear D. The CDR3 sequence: CATSDPDSETQYF. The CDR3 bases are TGTGCCACCAGTGACCCGGATAGTGAGACCCAGTACTTC.